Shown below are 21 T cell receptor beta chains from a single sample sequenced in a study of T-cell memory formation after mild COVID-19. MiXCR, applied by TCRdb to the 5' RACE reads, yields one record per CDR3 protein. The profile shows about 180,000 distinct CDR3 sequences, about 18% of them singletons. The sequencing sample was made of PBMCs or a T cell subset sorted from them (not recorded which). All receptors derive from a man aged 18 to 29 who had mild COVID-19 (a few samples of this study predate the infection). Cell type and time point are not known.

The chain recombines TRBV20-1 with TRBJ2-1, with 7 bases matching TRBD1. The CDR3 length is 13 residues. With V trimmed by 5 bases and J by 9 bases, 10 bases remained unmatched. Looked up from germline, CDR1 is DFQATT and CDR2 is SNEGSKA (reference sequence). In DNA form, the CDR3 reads TGCAGTGCTGGCCGGACAGGCGGTTTTGAGCAGTTCTTC. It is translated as CSAGRTGGFEQFF.

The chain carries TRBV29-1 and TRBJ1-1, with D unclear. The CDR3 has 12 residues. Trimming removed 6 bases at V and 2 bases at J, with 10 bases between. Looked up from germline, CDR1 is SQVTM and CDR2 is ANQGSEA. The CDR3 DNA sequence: TGCAGCGTATCCCGGATTAACACTGAAGCTTTCTTT. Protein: CSVSRINTEAFF.

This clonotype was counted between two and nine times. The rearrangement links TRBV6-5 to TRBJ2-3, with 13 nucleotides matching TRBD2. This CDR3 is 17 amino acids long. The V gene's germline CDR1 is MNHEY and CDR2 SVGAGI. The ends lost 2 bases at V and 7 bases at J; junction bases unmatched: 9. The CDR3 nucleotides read TGTGCCAGCAGTTACACTAGCGGGGGGGCCGGAATATATACGCAGTATTTT. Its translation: CASSYTSGGAGIYTQYF.

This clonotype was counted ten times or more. CDR3 region: CASSKALGLAGGRSSTDTQYF. The CDR3 nucleotides read TGTGCCAGCAGCAAAGCGCTAGGACTAGCGGGGGGCCGATCGAGCACAGATACGCAGTATTTT. This chain links TRBV21-1 with TRBJ2-3; TRBD2, the table's D call, lacks a check against the DNA. TRBV21-1 is a pseudogene locus. The length of the CDR3 is 21 residues.

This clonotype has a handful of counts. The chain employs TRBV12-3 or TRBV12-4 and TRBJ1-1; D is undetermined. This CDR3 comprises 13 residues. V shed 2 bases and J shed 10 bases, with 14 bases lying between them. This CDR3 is CASSLWNRPGAFF. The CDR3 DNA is TGTGCCAGCAGTTTATGGAATAGACCTGGAGCTTTCTTT.

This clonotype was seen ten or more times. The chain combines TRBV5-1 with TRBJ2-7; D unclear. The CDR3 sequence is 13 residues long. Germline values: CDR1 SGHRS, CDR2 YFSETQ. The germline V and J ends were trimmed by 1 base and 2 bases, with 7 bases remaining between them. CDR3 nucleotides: TGCGCCAGCAGCTTGCGTCCCCCCTACGAGCAGTACTTC. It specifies CASSLRPPYEQYF. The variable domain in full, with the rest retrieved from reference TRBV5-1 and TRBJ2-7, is KAGVTQTPRYLIKTRGQQVTLSCSPISGHRSVSWYQQTPGQGLQFLFEYFSETQRNKGNFPGRFSGRQFSNSRSEMNVSTLELGDSALYLCASSLRPPYEQYFGPGTRLTVT.

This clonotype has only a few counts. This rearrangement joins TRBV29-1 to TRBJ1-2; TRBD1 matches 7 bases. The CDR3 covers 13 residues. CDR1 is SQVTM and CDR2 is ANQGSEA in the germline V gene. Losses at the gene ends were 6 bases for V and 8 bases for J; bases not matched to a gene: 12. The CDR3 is CSVGDSELWGYTF. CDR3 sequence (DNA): TGCAGCGTGGGGGACAGCGAACTGTGGGGCTACACCTTC.

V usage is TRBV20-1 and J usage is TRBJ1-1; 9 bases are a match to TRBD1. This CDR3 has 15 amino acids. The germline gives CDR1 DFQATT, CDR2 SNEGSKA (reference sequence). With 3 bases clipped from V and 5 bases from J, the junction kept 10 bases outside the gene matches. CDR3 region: CSARWGTGSWTEAFF. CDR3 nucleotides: TGCAGTGCTAGGTGGGGGACAGGGTCGTGGACTGAAGCTTTCTTT.

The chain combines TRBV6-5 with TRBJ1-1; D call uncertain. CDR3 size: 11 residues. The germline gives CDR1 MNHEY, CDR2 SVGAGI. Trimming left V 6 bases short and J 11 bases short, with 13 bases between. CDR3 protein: CASRTGLVAFF. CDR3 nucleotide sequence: TGTGCCAGCAGGACTGGGCTTGTCGCTTTCTTT.

The CDR3 region has the DNA TGTGCCAGCAGCGTTGACGGGGGCCCCTTAGGCTACACCTTC. Translating gives CASSVDGGPLGYTF. The chain joins TRBV9 to TRBJ1-2, with D maybe TRBD1 (6 bases). V was clipped by 2 bases and J by 8 bases, with 16 bases between them. This CDR3 region has 14 residues. The germline CDR1 and CDR2 sequences are SGDLS and YYNGEE.

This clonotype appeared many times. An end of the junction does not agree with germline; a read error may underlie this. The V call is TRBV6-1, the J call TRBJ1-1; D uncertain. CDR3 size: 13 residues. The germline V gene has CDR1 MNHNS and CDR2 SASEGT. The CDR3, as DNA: TGCGCCAGCAGTGCACAGACGAACACTGAAGCTTTCTTT. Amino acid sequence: CASSAQTNTEAFF.

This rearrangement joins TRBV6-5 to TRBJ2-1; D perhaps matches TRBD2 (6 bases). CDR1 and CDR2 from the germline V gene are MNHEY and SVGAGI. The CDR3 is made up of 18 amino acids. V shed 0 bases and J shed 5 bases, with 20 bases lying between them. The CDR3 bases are TGTGCCAGCAGTTACTCGATGATCGGGCTAGCGTCCAACAATGAGCAGTTCTTC. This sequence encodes CASSYSMIGLASNNEQFF.

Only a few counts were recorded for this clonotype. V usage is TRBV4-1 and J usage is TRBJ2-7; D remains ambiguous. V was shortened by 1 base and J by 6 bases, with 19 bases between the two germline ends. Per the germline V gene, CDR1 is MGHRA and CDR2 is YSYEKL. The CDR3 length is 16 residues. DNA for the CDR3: TGCGCCAGCAGCCAAGGGCTCTCTTTGCAGTTTCTCGAGCAGTACTTC. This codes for CASSQGLSLQFLEQYF.

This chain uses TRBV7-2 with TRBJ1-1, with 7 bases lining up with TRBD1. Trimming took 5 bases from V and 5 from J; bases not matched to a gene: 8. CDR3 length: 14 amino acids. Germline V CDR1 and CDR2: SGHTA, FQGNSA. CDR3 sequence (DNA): TGTGCCAGCAGCGTTACAGGGGAGGGGACTGAAGCTTTCTTT. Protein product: CASSVTGEGTEAFF.

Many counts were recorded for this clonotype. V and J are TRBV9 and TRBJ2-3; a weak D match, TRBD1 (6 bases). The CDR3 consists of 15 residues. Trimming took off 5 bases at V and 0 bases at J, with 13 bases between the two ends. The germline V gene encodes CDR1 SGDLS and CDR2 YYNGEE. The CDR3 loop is CASSYRGGSTDTQYF. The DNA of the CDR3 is TGTGCCAGCAGTTATAGAGGGGGTAGCACAGATACGCAGTATTTT.

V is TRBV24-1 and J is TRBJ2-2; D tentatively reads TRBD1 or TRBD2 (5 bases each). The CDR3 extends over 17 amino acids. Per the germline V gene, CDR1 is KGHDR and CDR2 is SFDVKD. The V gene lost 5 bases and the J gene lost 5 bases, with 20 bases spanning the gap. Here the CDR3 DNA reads TGTGCCACCAGTGCCGGGGCGCAGCAGGCTCATACCGGGGAGCTGTTTTTT. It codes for CATSAGAQQAHTGELFF.

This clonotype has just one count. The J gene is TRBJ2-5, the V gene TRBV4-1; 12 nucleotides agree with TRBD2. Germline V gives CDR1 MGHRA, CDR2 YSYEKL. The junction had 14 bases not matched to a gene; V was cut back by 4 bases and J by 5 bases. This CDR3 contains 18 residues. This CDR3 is CASSPARLAGGAQETQYF. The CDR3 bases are TGCGCCAGCAGCCCAGCACGGCTAGCGGGGGGGGCACAGGAGACCCAGTACTTC.

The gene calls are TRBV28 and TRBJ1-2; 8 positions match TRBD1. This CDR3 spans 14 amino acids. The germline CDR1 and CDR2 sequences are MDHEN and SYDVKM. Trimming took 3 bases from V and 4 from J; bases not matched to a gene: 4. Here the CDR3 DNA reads TGTGCCAGCAGTTTCCCTGGACAGGGCTATGGCTACACCTTC. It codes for CASSFPGQGYGYTF.

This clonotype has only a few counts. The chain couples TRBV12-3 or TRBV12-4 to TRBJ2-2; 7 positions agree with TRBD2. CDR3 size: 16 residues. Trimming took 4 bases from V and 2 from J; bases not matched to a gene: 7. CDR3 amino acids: CASSSAGAANTGELFF. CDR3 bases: TGTGCCAGCAGTTCCGCGGGAGCAGCTAACACCGGGGAGCTGTTTTTT.

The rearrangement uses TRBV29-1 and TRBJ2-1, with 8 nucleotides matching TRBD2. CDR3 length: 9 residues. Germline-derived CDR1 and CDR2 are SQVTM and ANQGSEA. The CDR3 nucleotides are TGCACCACTCGGGGGGGGCAGTTCTTC. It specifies CTTRGGQFF.

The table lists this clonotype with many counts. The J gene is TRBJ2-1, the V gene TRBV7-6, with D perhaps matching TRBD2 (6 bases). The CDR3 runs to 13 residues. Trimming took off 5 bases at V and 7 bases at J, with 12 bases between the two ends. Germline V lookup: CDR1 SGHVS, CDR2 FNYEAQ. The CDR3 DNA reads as TGTGCCAGCAGCGCCGGGACTCAAAATGAGCAGTTCTTC. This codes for CASSAGTQNEQFF.